A single sample is the source of the 20 T cell receptor beta chains below, sequenced in a study of identifying expanded T cells in peripheral blood. Sequencing was performed with immunoSEQ multiplex PCR; in TCRdb, only in-frame clones are kept and a portion is missing. The sample records around 57,000 clones, 80% to 90% being singletons. Sequencing was done on a sample of blood. The source is a person aged 18 to 75 in good health.

This clone is medium-sized. The chain combines TRBV6-4 with TRBJ2-3; 11 positions agree with TRBD1. The CDR3 is made up of 16 amino acids. The V segment lost 0 bases and the J segment 4 bases; nucleotides outside the gene matches: 3. The germline V gene encodes CDR1 MRHNA and CDR2 SNTAGT. The CDR3 loop is CASSDSRTGGADTQYF. DNA for the CDR3: TGTGCCAGCAGTGACTCGAGGACAGGGGGCGCAGATACGCAGTATTTT.

This clone has only one observation. V and J are TRBV9 and TRBJ2-2; TRBD2 is a possible D gene (5 bases). Per germline, CDR1 SGDLS and CDR2 YYNGEE. The CDR3 has 16 amino acids. Trimming shortened V by 0 bases and J by 3 bases, and 12 bases separated the two germline ends. CDR3 nucleotides: TGTGCCAGCAGCGTAGACCCAACGGGGTACACCGGGGAGCTGTTTTTT. Translation: CASSVDPTGYTGELFF.

The chain employs TRBV28 and TRBJ1-6; D is unresolved. The CDR3 runs 14 residues. Germline values: CDR1 MDHEN, CDR2 SYDVKM. With 7 bases removed from V and 5 bases from J, the gap between germline ends came to 12 bases. The CDR3 reads CASKFSADNSPLHF. CDR3 DNA sequence: TGTGCCAGCAAATTTTCCGCAGATAATTCACCCCTCCACTTT. The full variable domain, its missing parts supplied by reference TRBV28 and TRBJ1-6, is DVKVTQSSRYLVKRTGEKVFLECVQDMDHENMFWYRQDPGLGLRLIYFSYDVKMKEKGDIPEGYSVSREKKERFSLILESASTNQTSMYLCASKFSADNSPLHFGNGTRLTVT.

The V and J genes are TRBV6-5 and TRBJ1-1; a weak D match, TRBD1 (5 bases). The V gene lost 6 bases and the J gene lost 7 bases, with 12 bases spanning the gap. Per germline, CDR1 MNHEY and CDR2 SVGAGI. CDR3 length: 12 amino acids. The CDR3: CASSPNRGEAFF. CDR3 coding DNA: TGTGCCAGCAGCCCAAATAGGGGTGAAGCTTTCTTT.

V usage is TRBV7-3 and J usage is TRBJ1-1, with 7 bases lining up with TRBD1. V was pared by 1 base and J by 3 bases, with 2 bases of the junction left unmatched. Germline loops: CDR1 SGHTA, CDR2 FQGTGA. CDR3 length equals 14 residues. For the CDR3, the DNA is TGTGCCAGCAGCTTAAAGGGGGCGGACACTGAAGCTTTCTTT. This sequence encodes CASSLKGADTEAFF.

The rearrangement uses TRBV28 and TRBJ1-1; TRBD1 might be the D (6 bases). CDR3 length equals 15 residues. Trimming shortened V by 5 bases and J by 4 bases, and 17 bases separated the two germline ends. Looked up from germline, CDR1 is MDHEN and CDR2 is SYDVKM. For the CDR3, the DNA is TGTGCCAGCAGTCCCCTCGGGGGGGCCAGCACTGAAGCTTTCTTT. Its protein product is CASSPLGGASTEAFF. Supplemented by reference TRBV28 and TRBJ1-1, the full variable domain reads DVKVTQSSRYLVKRTGEKVFLECVQDMDHENMFWYRQDPGLGLRLIYFSYDVKMKEKGDIPEGYSVSREKKERFSLILESASTNQTSMYLCASSPLGGASTEAFFGQGTRLTVV.

This clone was recorded once. The chain has TRBV27 and TRBJ2-5; the D is unclear. Germline V gene data show CDR1 as MNHEY and CDR2 as SMNVEV (reference sequence). The CDR3 spans 14 residues. V was trimmed by 6 bases and J by 0 bases, leaving 11 bases between them. The CDR3 region has the DNA TGTGCCAGCAGCGCCAGAAGCTACCAAGAGACCCAGTACTTC. Its translation: CASSARSYQETQYF.

The V and J genes are TRBV7-6 and TRBJ2-2, with D perhaps TRBD2 (5 bases). Germline V gene data show CDR1 as SGHVS and CDR2 as FNYEAQ. The CDR3 extends over 14 amino acids. The V gene lost 4 bases and the J gene lost 4 bases, with 10 bases spanning the gap. The CDR3 sequence is CASSSAEGTGELFF. CDR3 sequence (DNA): TGTGCCAGCAGCTCAGCTGAGGGCACCGGGGAGCTGTTTTTT.

The chain couples TRBV7-8 to TRBJ2-7; the D gene is possibly TRBD2 (7 bases). Germline V gene data show CDR1 as SGHVS and CDR2 as FQNEAQ. V was pared by 0 bases and J by 3 bases, with 12 bases between. This CDR3 has 15 residues. The CDR3 DNA reads as TGTGCCAGCAGCTTAGCTCGGGGGGCCGTCTACGAGCAGTACTTC. Amino acid sequence: CASSLARGAVYEQYF.

The table lists this clone with a count of one. This chain joins TRBV19 and TRBJ2-2; possibly TRBD1 for D (7 bases). CDR1 is LNHDA, CDR2 SQIVND, per germline (reference sequence). With 2 bases removed from V and 4 bases from J, the gap between germline ends came to 11 bases. There are 15 residues in the CDR3. In nucleotides, the CDR3 is TGTGCCAGTAGTATATCAGGGGGGTCCACCGGGGAGCTGTTTTTT. It yields the protein CASSISGGSTGELFF. Full variable domain (missing parts from reference TRBV19 and TRBJ2-2): DGGITQSPKYLFRKEGQNVTLSCEQNLNHDAMYWYRQDPGQGLRLIYYSQIVNDFQKGDIAEGYSVSREKKESFPLTVTSAQKNPTAFYLCASSISGGSTGELFFGEGSRLTVL.

V usage is TRBV5-1 and J usage is TRBJ1-1; D possibly corresponds to TRBD1 (5 bases). Looked up from germline, CDR1 is SGHRS and CDR2 is YFSETQ. Trimming removed 4 bases from V and 7 bases from J, with 20 bases in between. The CDR3 covers 15 residues. CDR3 coding DNA: TGCGCCAGCAGCGACCAAACGACAGCACTTCATGAAGCTTTCTTT. Translated, it gives CASSDQTTALHEAFF.

The V and J genes are TRBV29-1 and TRBJ2-7; 9 nucleotides match TRBD1. CDR1 is SQVTM, CDR2 ANQGSEA, per germline. Unmatched junction bases numbered 3, after V lost 6 bases and J lost 3 bases. The CDR3 totals 12 residues. The CDR3 loop reads CSVPGQGYEQYF. The DNA for the CDR3 is TGCAGCGTCCCGGGACAGGGCTACGAGCAGTACTTC.

The J gene is TRBJ2-6, the V gene TRBV21-1; the table's D call, TRBD1, has no DNA check behind it. TRBV21-1 counts as a pseudogene. The CDR3 runs 16 residues. In DNA form, the CDR3 reads TGTGCCAGCAGCAAAGGGACAGACTCTGGGGCCAACGTCCTGACTTTC. It codes for CASSKGTDSGANVLTF.

The table lists this clone with a count of one. The chain uses TRBV6-6 and TRBJ1-2; maybe TRBD1 (5 bases). This CDR3 region has 14 residues. V was pared by 0 bases and J by 6 bases, with 11 bases between. Germline V CDR1 and CDR2: MNHNY, SVGAGI (reference sequence). The CDR3 spells CASSYSRGTDGYTF. DNA for the CDR3: TGTGCCAGCAGTTACTCGAGAGGGACGGATGGCTACACCTTC.

The gene calls are TRBV6-5 and TRBJ2-5; D is unresolved. Germline V CDR1 and CDR2: MNHEY, SVGAGI. The CDR3 covers 13 residues. The ends were cut back, 5 bases at V and 1 base at J, with 8 bases in the middle. This CDR3 reads CASSPTTQETQYF. In DNA, the CDR3 is TGTGCCAGCAGTCCGACAACCCAAGAGACCCAGTACTTC.

This sequence joins TRBV5-6 and TRBJ2-2; a weak D match, TRBD1 (7 bases). The CDR3 extends over 15 amino acids. Germline-derived CDR1 and CDR2 are SGHDT and YYEEEE. With 2 bases removed from V and 4 bases from J, the gap between germline ends came to 12 bases. The DNA for the CDR3 is TGTGCCAGCAGCTTTTACAGGGGAGGCACCGGGGAGCTGTTTTTT. Protein: CASSFYRGGTGELFF.

As to this clone: A much larger clone is a single base away; this may be a read error. V is TRBV5-6 and J is TRBJ2-3, with TRBD2 matching 11 bases. Per the germline V gene, CDR1 is SGHDT and CDR2 is YYEEEE. The CDR3 runs to 15 residues. V shed 4 bases, J shed 2 bases, and the junction held 3 bases outside the gene matches. This CDR3 reads CASSLAGGPTDTQYF. CDR3 DNA sequence: TGTGCCAGCAGCCTAGCGGGAGGCCCCACAGATACGCAGTATTTT.

As to this clone: An end of the junction differs from the germline gene, which may be a read error. The genes are TRBV7-2 and TRBJ2-3; D tentatively reads TRBD1 or TRBD2 (6 bases each). The V gene's germline CDR1 is SGHTA and CDR2 FQGNSA. The CDR3 extends over 16 amino acids. CDR3 in amino acids: CASNLFSGAYTDTQYF. The DNA of the CDR3 is TGTGCCAGCAACTTATTTTCGGGGGCCTACACAGATACGCAGTATTTT. Based on the CDR3 plus reference TRBV7-2 and TRBJ2-3, the full variable domain is GAGVSQSPSNKVTEKGKDVELRCDPISGHTALYWYRQSLGQGLEFLIYFQGNSAPDKSGLPSDRFSAERTGGSVSTLTIQRTQQEDSAVYLCASNLFSGAYTDTQYFGPGTRLTVL.

This chain links TRBV9 with TRBJ2-7; weak D call: TRBD2 (5 bases). The CDR3 is 13 amino acids. The germline V gene encodes CDR1 SGDLS and CDR2 YYNGEE. The germline V and J ends were trimmed by 0 bases and 6 bases, with 10 bases remaining between them. CDR3 protein: CASSVGGVAEQYF. DNA for the CDR3: TGTGCCAGCAGCGTAGGGGGAGTGGCCGAGCAGTACTTC.

The V and J genes are TRBV7-9 and TRBJ2-2; D remains ambiguous. From germline, CDR1 is SEHNR and CDR2 FQNEAQ (reference sequence). Trimming stripped 5 bases from V and 3 bases from J, with 13 bases between. The CDR3 spans 15 residues. The CDR3 loop is CASSPLVRYTGELFF. In nucleotides, the CDR3 is TGTGCCAGCAGCCCTCTGGTGAGGTACACCGGGGAGCTGTTTTTT.